The T cell receptor beta chain under discussion was sequenced for a study of blood T cell repertoires in COVID-19. Study-level background: Samples of COVID-19 (acute and convalescent) were obtained from the United States, Italy and Spain. From T cells, B-cell-depleted T cells, or PBMCs came the material, which was cDNA or gDNA.

The CDR3 is 11 residues long. Germline V gene lookup returns CDR1 SGHNT and CDR2 YENEEA. Trimming stripped 3 bases from V and 9 bases from J, with 9 bases between. The Seattle patients, enrolled during active infection, were followed longitudinally. Original methodology: Counts of nucleated cells, estimated from reference gene primer amplification, were obtained. Generated by immunoSEQ multiplex PCR, the TCRdb table keeps only in-frame clones and is missing some. Clone size and V and J calls were adopted from that table, with D and trimming inferred from the DNA. The table includes some 520,000 clones, 89% detected once.

Sequencing was performed on peripheral blood. The receptor was derived from a man younger than 30 with COVID-19, enrolled during active disease. This chain joins TRBV11-3 and TRBJ2-7; D is unresolved. The CDR3 here is CASSFVTGQYF. The CDR3, as DNA: TGTGCCAGCAGCTTCGTGACGGGGCAGTACTTC.